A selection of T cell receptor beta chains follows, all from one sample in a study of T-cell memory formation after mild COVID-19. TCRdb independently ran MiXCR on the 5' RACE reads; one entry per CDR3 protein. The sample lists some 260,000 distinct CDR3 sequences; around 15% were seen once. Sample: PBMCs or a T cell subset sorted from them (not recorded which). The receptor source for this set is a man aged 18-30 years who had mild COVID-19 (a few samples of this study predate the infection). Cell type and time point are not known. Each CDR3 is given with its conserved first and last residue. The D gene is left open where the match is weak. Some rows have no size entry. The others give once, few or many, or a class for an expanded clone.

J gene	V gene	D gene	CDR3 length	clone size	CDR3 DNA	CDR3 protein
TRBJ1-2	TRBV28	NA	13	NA	TGTGCCAGCAGTCCAATTGACGGGCGAGGCTACACCTTC	CASSPIDGRGYTF
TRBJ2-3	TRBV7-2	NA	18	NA	TGTGCCAGCAGCACCCGGAGGGCCGGGGGCAGGCGCACAGATACGCAGTATTTT	CASSTRRAGGRRTDTQYF
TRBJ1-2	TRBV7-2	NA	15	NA	TGTGCCAGCAGCTTAGTTCACGCGGACAACTATGGCTACACCTTC	CASSLVHADNYGYTF
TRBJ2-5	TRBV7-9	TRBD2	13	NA	TGTGCCAGCAGCTGGGGGGGGGAGGAGACCCAGTACTTC	CASSWGGEETQYF
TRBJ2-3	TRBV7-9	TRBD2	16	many	TGTGCCAGCAGCCCCCCGATAGCGGGGGGCACAGATACGCAGTATTTT	CASSPPIAGGTDTQYF
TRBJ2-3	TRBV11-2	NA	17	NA	TGTGCCAGCAGCTTAGGGGGACAAGCCATTATCACAGATACGCAGTATTTT	CASSLGGQAIITDTQYF
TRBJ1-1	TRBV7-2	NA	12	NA	TGTGCCAGCAGCTGGACCCAAACGGGGACTTTCTTT	CASSWTQTGTFF
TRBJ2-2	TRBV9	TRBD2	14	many	TGTGCCAGTATGGCGGGGGGCCCCACCGGGGAGCTGTTTTTT	CASMAGGPTGELFF
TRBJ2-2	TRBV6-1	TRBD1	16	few	TGTGCCAGCAGTGGGATCCAGACAGGGTTGACCGGGGAGCTGTTTTTT	CASSGIQTGLTGELFF
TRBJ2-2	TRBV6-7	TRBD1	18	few	TGTGCCAGCAGCCCTGAGGGACAGGGGGACTGGACGGCCGGGGAGCTGTTTTTT	CASSPEGQGDWTAGELFF
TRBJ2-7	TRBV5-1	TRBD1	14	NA	TGCGCCAGCAAGGGGGCCCTAGGTGACGGCGAGCAGTACTTC	CASKGALGDGEQYF
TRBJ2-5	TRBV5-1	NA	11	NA	TGCGCCAGCAGCTTTGATGAGACCCAGTACTTC	CASSFDETQYF
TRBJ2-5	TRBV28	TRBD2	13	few	TGTGCCAGCACCCCAGCGGGGGTGGAGACCCAGTACTTC	CASTPAGVETQYF
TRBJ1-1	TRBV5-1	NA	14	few	TGCGCCAGCAGCTTTCAACAGGGCTCAGGAGAAGCTTTCTTT	CASSFQQGSGEAFF
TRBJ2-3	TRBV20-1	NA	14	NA	TGCAGTGCAAGGGACTCGCTTGGCACAGATACGCAGTATTTT	CSARDSLGTDTQYF
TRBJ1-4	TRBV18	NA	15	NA	TGTGCCAGCTCACCACCGGGTCTTCTAAGGGAAAAACTGTTTTTT	CASSPPGLLREKLFF
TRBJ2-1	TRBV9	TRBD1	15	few	TGTGCCAGCAGCGTAGAAGGGGGCCCCTACAATGAGCAGTTCTTC	CASSVEGGPYNEQFF
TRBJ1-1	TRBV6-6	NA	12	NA	TGTGCCAGCAATACAGGGTACACTGAAGCTTTCTTT	CASNTGYTEAFF
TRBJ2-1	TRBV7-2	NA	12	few	TGTGCCAGCAGTACCCCCCGGGATGAGCAGTTCTTC	CASSTPRDEQFF
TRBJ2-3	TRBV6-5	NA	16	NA	TGTGCCAGCAGTTACGGGTCAGGGAGACTCACAGATACGCAGTATTTT	CASSYGSGRLTDTQYF
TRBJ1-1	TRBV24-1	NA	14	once	TGTGCCACCAGGGGGGGGGCCTCAACATCTGAAGCTTTCTTT	CATRGGASTSEAFF
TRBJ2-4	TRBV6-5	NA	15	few	TGTGCCAGCAGTTACTCTCCCGGGGGTCACGGCATTCAGTACTTC	CASSYSPGGHGIQYF
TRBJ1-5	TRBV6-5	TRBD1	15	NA	TGTGCCAGCAGACCGACAGGGAGGTACAATCAGCCCCAGCATTTT	CASRPTGRYNQPQHF
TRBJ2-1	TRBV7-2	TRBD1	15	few	TGTGCCAGCAGCCCACACCAGGGGGCGGTGGCTGCGCAGTTCTTC	CASSPHQGAVAAQFF
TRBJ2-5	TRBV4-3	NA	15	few	TGCGCCAGCAGTCTCGCGGGCAGGTACCAAGAGACCCAGTACTTC	CASSLAGRYQETQYF
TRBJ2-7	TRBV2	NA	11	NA	TGTGCCAGCAACGCACGGGCTCCCTTGGACTTC	CASNARAPLDF
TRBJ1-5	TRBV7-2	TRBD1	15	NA	TGTGCCAGCAGCTTTAGTTCAGGGGGCGTGCAGCCCCAGCATTTT	CASSFSSGGVQPQHF
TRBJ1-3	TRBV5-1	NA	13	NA	TGCGCCAGCAAGAGGGCTGCTGGAAACACCATATATTTT	CASKRAAGNTIYF
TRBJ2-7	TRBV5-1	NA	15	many	TGCGCCAGCAGCTTGGAGGGGGGAGGCTCCTACGAGCAGTACTTC	CASSLEGGGSYEQYF
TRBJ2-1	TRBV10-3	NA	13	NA	TGTGCCATCAGTGGACCAACAGGTAATGAGCAGTTCTTC	CAISGPTGNEQFF
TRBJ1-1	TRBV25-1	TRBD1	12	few	TGTGCCAGCCGACAGGGTGAAACTGAAGCTTTCTTT	CASRQGETEAFF
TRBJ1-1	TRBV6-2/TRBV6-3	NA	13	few	TGTGCCAGCACGGGGGACAAGAACACTGAAGCTTTCTTT	CASTGDKNTEAFF
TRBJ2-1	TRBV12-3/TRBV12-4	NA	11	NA	TGTGCCAGCAGCCCCTTTGGAGGGCAGTTCTTC	CASSPFGGQFF
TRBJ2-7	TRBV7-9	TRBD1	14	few	TGTGCCAGCAGCTTGACAGGGGTTCTCGACGAGCAGTACTTC	CASSLTGVLDEQYF
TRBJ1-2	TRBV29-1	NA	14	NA	TGCAGCGTTGAAGAGGTAGGAGACTACTATGGCTACACCTTC	CSVEEVGDYYGYTF
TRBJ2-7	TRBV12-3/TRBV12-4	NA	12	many	TGTGCCAGCAGTCAGTGGACTACCGAGCCGAGCTTC	CASSQWTTEPSF
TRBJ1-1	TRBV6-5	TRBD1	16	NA	TGTGCCAGCAGTTACACAAGGGACAGACGACGGACTGAAGCTTTCTTT	CASSYTRDRRRTEAFF
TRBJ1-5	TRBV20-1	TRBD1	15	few	TGCAGTGCGCGAACCGGGACAGGGAGCAATCAGCCCCAGCATTTT	CSARTGTGSNQPQHF
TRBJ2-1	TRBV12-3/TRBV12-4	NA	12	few	TGTGCCAGCAGTTCAGGACCCAGGGCACCGTTCTTC	CASSSGPRAPFF
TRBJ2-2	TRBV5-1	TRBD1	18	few	TGCGCCAGCAGCTCCGCGACAGGGGGCGCGTTCCAGACCGGGGAGCTGTTTTTT	CASSSATGGAFQTGELFF
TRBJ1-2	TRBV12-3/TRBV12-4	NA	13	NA	TGTGCCAGCACCGTACAGGGAAACTATGGCTACACCTTC	CASTVQGNYGYTF
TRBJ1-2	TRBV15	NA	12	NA	TGTGCCACCAGCATAGATAACTATGGCTACACCTTC	CATSIDNYGYTF
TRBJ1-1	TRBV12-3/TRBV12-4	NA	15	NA	TGTGCCAGCAAATTGGACGGAGGCTTTTGGACTGAAGCTTTCTTT	CASKLDGGFWTEAFF
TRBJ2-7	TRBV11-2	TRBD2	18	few	TGTGCCAGCAGCTTACTTGGGACTAGCGGGGTGAACCCTTTCGAGCAGTACTTC	CASSLLGTSGVNPFEQYF
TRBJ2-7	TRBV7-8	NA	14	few	TGTGCCAGCAGCTTAAAGAGGGTATCCTACGAGCAGTACTTC	CASSLKRVSYEQYF